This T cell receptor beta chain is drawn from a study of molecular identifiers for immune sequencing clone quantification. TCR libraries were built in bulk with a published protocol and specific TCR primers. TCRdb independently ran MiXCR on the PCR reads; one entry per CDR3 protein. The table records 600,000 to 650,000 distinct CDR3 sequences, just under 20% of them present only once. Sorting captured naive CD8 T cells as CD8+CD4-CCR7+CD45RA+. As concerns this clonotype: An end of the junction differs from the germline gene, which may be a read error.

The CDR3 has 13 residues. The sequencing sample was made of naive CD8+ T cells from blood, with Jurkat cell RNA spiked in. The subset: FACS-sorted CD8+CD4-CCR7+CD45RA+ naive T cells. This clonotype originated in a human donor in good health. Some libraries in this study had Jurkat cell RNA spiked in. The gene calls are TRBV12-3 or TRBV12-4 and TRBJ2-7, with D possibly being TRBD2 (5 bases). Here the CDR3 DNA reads TGTGCCAACAGTACCGGACGAGGGTACGAGCAGTACTTC. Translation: CANSTGRGYEQYF.